The 27 T cell receptor beta chains below were found in one sample sequenced in a study of cytomegalovirus exposure and HLA in healthy donors (dated by TCRdb to 2016 to 2017). The library was produced with the immunoSEQ multiplex PCR assay. The multiplex PCR relied on a mix of 60 forward primers for TCR Vbeta segments and 13 reverse primers for TCR Jbeta segments. TCRdb provides this immuneACCESS table in a form limited to in-frame rearrangements. Some clones are lacking; in checked studies, under half of them reflect an unresolved V gene, and why the rest are absent is not known. The sample yields about 210,000 clones; more than 65% were counted once. Of the sample, more than 3% falls within the top ten clones. The sequenced sample consisted of PBMCs. The receptors derive from a man aged 40-50 years in good health and CMV-seropositive.

This chain joins TRBV9 and TRBJ2-1; 8 bases agree with TRBD2. CDR3 length: 14 residues. V shed 3 bases and J 3 bases; nucleotides not matched to a gene: 2. Germline V CDR1 and CDR2: SGDLS, YYNGEE. DNA of the CDR3: TGTGCCAGCAGCGCGGGGGGGGGCTACAATGAGCAGTTCTTC. This sequence encodes CASSAGGGYNEQFF.

The V call is TRBV5-1, the J call TRBJ2-5; 8 bases match TRBD2. The CDR3 covers 14 residues. Per the germline V gene, CDR1 is SGHRS and CDR2 is YFSETQ. The J segment lost 9 bases and the V segment lost 4 bases, leaving 11 bases of the junction unmatched. This CDR3 is CASSLGGGPEAQYF. DNA of the CDR3: TGCGCCAGCAGCCTCGGGGGGGGACCCGAGGCCCAGTACTTC.

The V call is TRBV29-1, the J call TRBJ1-1; weak D call: TRBD1 (6 bases). Germline V gives CDR1 SQVTM, CDR2 ANQGSEA. This CDR3 has 13 residues. V dropped 4 bases and J dropped 4 bases, with 13 bases sitting between them. The CDR3 loop is CSVGGGRGTEAFF. For the CDR3, the DNA is TGCAGCGTTGGGGGGGGCAGGGGCACTGAAGCTTTCTTT.

The chain uses TRBV18 and TRBJ2-6, with D perhaps matching TRBD1 (7 bases). This CDR3 contains 16 residues. Germline V CDR1 and CDR2: KGHSH, LQKENI. V lost 4 bases, J lost 2 bases, and 12 bases lay in between. The CDR3 region has the DNA TGTGCCAGCTCACGACAGGGAGGCCCTGGGGCCAACGTCCTGACTTTC. It is translated as CASSRQGGPGANVLTF.

The chain uses TRBV5-1 and TRBJ1-5, with 9 bases lining up with TRBD1. The CDR3 has 15 residues. Trimming cost V 4 bases and J 4 bases; bases outside gene matches: 6. CDR1 is SGHRS, CDR2 YFSETQ, per germline. The CDR3 coding sequence is TGCGCCAGCAGCCCGGGGGGGACAGGGAATCAGCCCCAGCATTTT. It specifies CASSPGGTGNQPQHF.

The V gene is TRBV28, the J gene TRBJ1-2, with 11 bases identical to TRBD1. This CDR3 has 13 amino acids. V shed 5 bases and J 5 bases; nucleotides not matched to a gene: 1. In germline, CDR1 is MDHEN, CDR2 SYDVKM. CDR3 in amino acids: CASSGQGAYGYTF. The DNA of the CDR3 is TGTGCCAGCAGTGGACAGGGGGCATATGGCTACACCTTC.

J is TRBJ2-1 and V is TRBV7-9, with TRBD2 matching 13 bases. Germline-derived CDR1 and CDR2 are SEHNR and FQNEAQ (reference sequence). V was clipped by 2 bases and J by 14 bases; unmatched bases: 6. This CDR3 comprises 14 residues. The CDR3 DNA reads as TGTGCCAGCAGCTTAACTAGCGGGGGGGAGAGGAAGTTCTTC. Its translation is CASSLTSGGERKFF.

The chain recombines TRBV11-2 with TRBJ2-1; 11 bases match TRBD2. Germline lookup yields CDR1 SGHAT and CDR2 FQNNGV. J gave up 8 bases and V 0 bases, and 9 bases lay outside the gene matches. The CDR3 covers 17 residues. The CDR3 reads CASSLDVSLAGGDEQFF. The DNA for the CDR3 is TGTGCCAGCAGCTTAGATGTCTCCCTAGCGGGAGGCGATGAGCAGTTCTTC.

The gene calls are TRBV7-2 and TRBJ2-3; TRBD2 aligns across 7 bases. Germline assignment: CDR1 SGHTA and CDR2 FQGNSA. Trimming at V came to 3 bases and at J to 3 bases, leaving 3 bases not matched to a gene. The CDR3 length is 14 residues. The CDR3: CASSLGLMTDTQYF. CDR3 nucleotide sequence: TGTGCCAGCAGCTTGGGACTAATGACAGATACGCAGTATTTT. Full variable domain (missing parts from reference TRBV7-2 and TRBJ2-3): GAGVSQSPSNKVTEKGKDVELRCDPISGHTALYWYRQSLGQGLEFLIYFQGNSAPDKSGLPSDRFSAERTGGSVSTLTIQRTQQEDSAVYLCASSLGLMTDTQYFGPGTRLTVL.

V and J are TRBV5-6 and TRBJ2-1; 7 nucleotides match TRBD2. Germline V lookup: CDR1 SGHDT, CDR2 YYEEEE. This CDR3 is 18 amino acids long. V lost 4 bases to trimming and J lost 1 base; unmatched junction nucleotides: 14. CDR3 in DNA: TGTGCCAGCAGCCCATACCTGCTACTAGCGCAATCCTACAATGAGCAGTTCTTC. As protein: CASSPYLLLAQSYNEQFF.

CDR3 bases: TGTGCCAGCAGCCAAGAACGGACGGGGGAGACCCAGTACTTC. Translated: CASSQERTGETQYF. The chain employs TRBV4-2 and TRBJ2-5; possibly TRBD2 for D (5 bases). The CDR3 has 14 residues. Per germline, CDR1 LGHNA and CDR2 YNFKEQ. With 0 bases removed from V and 5 bases from J, the gap between germline ends came to 10 bases.

CDR3 in amino acids: CASRSDRGYETQYF. The CDR3 nucleotides read TGTGCCAGCAGAAGTGACAGGGGGTACGAGACCCAGTACTTC. This sequence joins TRBV7-2 and TRBJ2-5; 9 positions match TRBD1. The CDR3 has 14 amino acids. Germline V gene lookup returns CDR1 SGHTA and CDR2 FQGNSA. Trimming cost V 6 bases and J 5 bases; bases outside gene matches: 7.

The rearrangement links TRBV19 to TRBJ2-5; no definite D call. CDR3 length: 11 residues. Trimming removed 4 bases at V and 8 bases at J, with 8 bases between. Per the germline V gene, CDR1 is LNHDA and CDR2 is SQIVND (reference sequence). The CDR3 here is CASSTKRTQYF. CDR3 DNA: TGTGCCAGTAGTACAAAGAGAACCCAGTACTTC.

CDR3 residues: CASSPAEHTDTQYF. CDR3 in DNA: TGCGCCAGCAGCCCAGCGGAGCATACAGATACGCAGTATTTT. This chain links TRBV10-2 with TRBJ2-3; D may be TRBD2 (5 bases). This CDR3 has 14 amino acids. V was trimmed by 6 bases and J by 3 bases, leaving 13 bases between them. Germline assignment: CDR1 WSHSY and CDR2 SAAADI.

The rearrangement joins TRBV10-3 to TRBJ2-7; 9 nucleotides line up with TRBD1. The junction had 0 bases not matched to a gene; V was cut back by 6 bases and J by 3 bases. The germline gives CDR1 ENHRY, CDR2 SYGVKD. This CDR3 region has 12 residues. The CDR3: CAIRTGGYEQYF. The CDR3 region has the DNA TGTGCCATCAGGACAGGGGGCTACGAGCAGTACTTC.

V usage is TRBV28 and J usage is TRBJ2-7; the D gene is possibly TRBD1 (6 bases). The CDR3 is made up of 13 amino acids. The germline gives CDR1 MDHEN, CDR2 SYDVKM. V dropped 7 bases and J dropped 2 bases, with 12 bases sitting between them. In nucleotides, the CDR3 is TGTGCCAGCAAAAATGGGGGCGCCTACGAGCAGTACTTC. Translation gives CASKNGGAYEQYF.

This clone was seen only once. The chain couples TRBV7-8 to TRBJ1-3; the D gene is possibly TRBD1 (6 bases). The V and J ends lost 1 base and 3 bases respectively, with 13 bases between them. This CDR3 contains 16 residues. From germline, CDR1 is SGHVS and CDR2 FQNEAQ. The CDR3 loop is CASSLGVGGLGNTIYF. For the CDR3, the DNA is TGTGCCAGCAGCTTAGGGGTGGGGGGGCTTGGAAACACCATATATTTT.

V gene TRBV6-1 combines with J gene TRBJ2-6; D is perhaps TRBD1 (6 bases). The V gene lost 4 bases and the J gene lost 1 base, with 11 bases spanning the gap. Germline lookup yields CDR1 MNHNS and CDR2 SASEGT. The CDR3 is 16 amino acids. The CDR3, as DNA: TGTGCCAGCAGTGTGAGACAGGTGTCTGGGGCCAACGTCCTGACTTTC. It translates to CASSVRQVSGANVLTF.

The V call is TRBV7-4, the J call TRBJ2-3; TRBD2 matches at 8 bases. The CDR3 runs to 16 residues. J was trimmed by 0 bases and V by 1 base; bases with no gene match: 3. The germline V gene encodes CDR1 SGHVT and CDR2 SQSDAQ. The CDR3 DNA reads TGTGCCAGCAGCTTAGAGCCTAGCGGGAGCACAGATACGCAGTATTTT. Its protein is CASSLEPSGSTDTQYF.

The V call is TRBV18, the J call TRBJ2-2; D perhaps matches TRBD1 (6 bases). Germline-derived CDR1 and CDR2 are KGHSH and LQKENI. CDR3 size: 14 residues. V was cut by 3 bases and J by 5 bases, with 10 bases left in between. CDR3 nucleotides: TGTGCCAGCTCACCCAGGACAGAAACCGGGGAGCTGTTTTTT. Its protein product is CASSPRTETGELFF.

The chain uses TRBV7-2 and TRBJ2-7; D possibly corresponds to TRBD1 (5 bases). From germline, CDR1 is SGHTA and CDR2 FQGNSA. The V and J ends lost 1 base and 2 bases respectively, with 12 bases between them. This CDR3 has 15 residues. For the CDR3, the DNA is TGTGCCAGCAGCTTAGGTCAGGGATCCCCCTACGAGCAGTACTTC. Its translation: CASSLGQGSPYEQYF.

The chain employs TRBV7-6 and TRBJ2-1, with D tentatively TRBD2 (5 bases). Germline V gene lookup returns CDR1 SGHVS and CDR2 FNYEAQ. This CDR3 spans 17 amino acids. Trimming pared 4 bases from V and 0 bases from J, leaving 16 bases between. The CDR3 here is CASSSTQRTSSYNEQFF. DNA of the CDR3: TGTGCCAGCAGCTCTACCCAGCGGACGAGCTCCTACAATGAGCAGTTCTTC. The whole variable domain, remainder taken from reference TRBV7-6 and TRBJ2-1, is GAGVSQSPRYKVTKRGQDVALRCDPISGHVSLYWYRQALGQGPEFLTYFNYEAQQDKSGLPNDRFSAERPEGSISTLTIQRTEQRDSAMYRCASSSTQRTSSYNEQFFGPGTRLTVL.

V and J are TRBV28 and TRBJ2-7; the D gene is possibly TRBD1 (7 bases). The germline gives CDR1 MDHEN, CDR2 SYDVKM. This CDR3 region has 14 residues. Trimming took off 6 bases at V and 6 bases at J, with 18 bases between the two ends. The CDR3 coding sequence is TGTGCCAGCAGGGTCAGGGGGAGGTCTGGCGAGCAGTACTTC. Translation gives CASRVRGRSGEQYF.

V gene TRBV6-5 combines with J gene TRBJ2-3, with 12 bases fitting TRBD2. Trimming cost V 4 bases and J 6 bases; bases outside gene matches: 5. Germline V gene data show CDR1 as MNHEY and CDR2 as SVGAGI. This CDR3 contains 15 residues. CDR3: CASSSSSGGADTQYF. Here the CDR3 DNA reads TGTGCCAGCAGTTCGTCTAGCGGGGGGGCGGATACGCAGTATTTT.

The chain uses TRBV4-3 and TRBJ2-7, with D maybe TRBD2 (5 bases). Per germline, CDR1 LGHNA and CDR2 YSLEER. This CDR3 has 13 residues. The V end was cut by 4 bases, the J end by 4 bases, with 11 bases between. For the CDR3, the DNA is TGCGCCAGCAGCCCTAGCCACCGGTACGAGCAGTACTTC. Its protein is CASSPSHRYEQYF.

This clone occurred a few times. The chain uses TRBV6-1 and TRBJ2-7; 8 nucleotides align to TRBD1. The V segment lost 10 bases and the J segment 2 bases; nucleotides outside the gene matches: 10. The CDR3 extends over 14 amino acids. CDR1 MNHNS and CDR2 SASEGT come from the germline V gene. CDR3 bases: TGTGCCACACGGTGGGGACAGGAGACCTACGAGCAGTACTTC. This codes for CATRWGQETYEQYF.

The CDR3 region has the DNA TGTGCCAGCAGCCAACCTGGGGCGGCTGGCTACACCTTC. Its translation: CASSQPGAAGYTF. The chain carries TRBV5-4 and TRBJ1-2; D might be TRBD1 (5 bases). Trimming left V 4 bases short and J 7 bases short, with 14 bases between. The germline CDR1 and CDR2 sequences are SGHNT and YYREEE (reference sequence). This CDR3 region has 13 residues.